The rows below give T cell receptor beta chains drawn from one sample of a study of untreated major depressive disorder. The table came from immunoSEQ multiplex PCR; TCRdb's copy has only in-frame clones and leaves some out. Of some 21,000 clones in the sample, around 87% were seen once. The sequenced sample consisted of CD4+ T cells from PBMCs. The receptors stem from a woman in her 30s in good health. Both conserved end residues are part of each CDR3. D genes are given only for firm matches. Clone size, where shown, is once, few, many, or a class for clones that have expanded.

j_gene	abundance	d_gene	v_gene	CDR3nt	CDR3aa
TRBJ1-2	-	-	TRBV7-8	TGTGCCAGCAGCTTAGGGGGGGCGTCTTATGGCTACACCTTC	CASSLGGASYGYTF
TRBJ2-5	-	TRBD2	TRBV11-2	TGTGCCAGCAGCACCCGGACTAGCGGGGGGCTCACGGAGACCCAGTACTTC	CASSTRTSGGLTETQYF
TRBJ2-3	few	-	TRBV27	TGTGCCAGCAGTTTGCAACCAGTCCCAGATACGCAGTATTTT	CASSLQPVPDTQYF
TRBJ2-3	-	-	TRBV4-2	TGTGCCAGCAGCCAAGGTTCCCTAACAGGCACAGATACGCAGTATTTT	CASSQGSLTGTDTQYF
TRBJ1-2	-	-	TRBV7-2	TGTGCCAGCAGCCCGGGGACTGATTATGGCTACACCTTC	CASSPGTDYGYTF
TRBJ1-5	-	-	TRBV6-1	TGTGCCAGCAGTGAATCCCTATGGGGTCATCAGCCCCAGCATTTT	CASSESLWGHQPQHF
TRBJ1-1	-	-	TRBV6-5	TGTGCCAGCAGTTACTCGGGGGGACTGAACACTGAAGCTTTCTTT	CASSYSGGLNTEAFF
TRBJ2-1	-	-	TRBV5-6	TGTGCCAGCAGCTTCGGGACCCCTAACAATGAGCAGTTCTTC	CASSFGTPNNEQFF
TRBJ2-3	-	-	TRBV4-3	TGCGCCAGCAGCCAAGACTACTACACAGATACGCAGTATTTT	CASSQDYYTDTQYF
TRBJ1-5	-	-	TRBV28	TGTGCCAGCAGTCCCCGGGGGGGTGGGCAACAGCCCCAGCATTTT	CASSPRGGGQQPQHF
TRBJ1-1	-	-	TRBV28	TGTGCCAGCAGTTGGGGGGTCGGTGCTTTCTTT	CASSWGVGAFF
TRBJ2-7	-	-	TRBV7-9	TGTGCCAGCAGCTTAGGACAGATTGCCTACGAGCAGTACTTC	CASSLGQIAYEQYF
TRBJ2-2	-	-	TRBV6-1	TGTGCCCGCCGGGACACAAACACCGGGGAGCTGTTTTTT	CARRDTNTGELFF
TRBJ2-2	-	-	TRBV4-3	TGCGCCAGCAGCCCGAGGGAGAGCACCGGGGAGCTGTTTTTT	CASSPRESTGELFF
TRBJ2-7	-	-	TRBV28	TGTGCCAGCAGTGACGGGGCTACCTACGAGCAGTACTTC	CASSDGATYEQYF
TRBJ1-1	-	-	TRBV6-5	TGTGCCAGCGGTCCCACCATGAACACTGAAGCTTTCTTT	CASGPTMNTEAFF
TRBJ1-6	-	-	TRBV28	TGTGCCAGCAGTTTATGGACAGTGCGGGGAAATTCACCCCTCCACTTT	CASSLWTVRGNSPLHF
TRBJ2-5	-	TRBD2	TRBV5-1	TGCGCCAGCAGCTTGGTCCTAGCGGGGGGCCAAGAGACCCAGTACTTC	CASSLVLAGGQETQYF
TRBJ2-1	-	TRBD2	TRBV25-1	TGTGCCAGCAGTGAAAGGACTAGCGGATTGAACTCCTACAATGAGCAGTTCTTC	CASSERTSGLNSYNEQFF
TRBJ1-1	-	-	TRBV7-6	TGTGCCAGCAGCCTCACGCCGGGCACGAACACTGAAGCTTTCTTT	CASSLTPGTNTEAFF
TRBJ2-7	-	TRBD1	TRBV19	TGTGCCAGTAGTTACACCGGGACAGGGGGCTACGAGCAGTACTTC	CASSYTGTGGYEQYF
TRBJ1-5	-	TRBD1	TRBV7-2	TGTGCCAGCAGCTTAGGACAGGGGATGGGCAATCAGCCCCAGCATTTT	CASSLGQGMGNQPQHF
TRBJ2-5	-	-	TRBV6-5	TGTGCCAGCAGTTACGCTGGGAGAGAGACCCAGTACTTC	CASSYAGRETQYF
TRBJ2-7	-	TRBD1	TRBV28	TGTGCCAGCAGTTCGCCGGGACAGGGATCCTACGAGCAGTACTTC	CASSSPGQGSYEQYF
TRBJ1-4	-	-	TRBV6-1	TGTGCCAGTACACCGACCTTACAAGGGGGACTGTTTTTT	CASTPTLQGGLFF
TRBJ1-2	-	-	TRBV19	TGTGCCAGTAGTCCCACCCGGGGCCCCTATGGCTACACCTTC	CASSPTRGPYGYTF
TRBJ1-1	-	-	TRBV9	TGTGCCAGCAGCGTAGGTTCAAGTAATGAAGCTTTCTTT	CASSVGSSNEAFF
TRBJ2-4	-	TRBD2	TRBV7-9	TGTGCCAGCAGTCAAGCGGGGGCCAAAAACATTCAGTACTTC	CASSQAGAKNIQYF
TRBJ1-3	-	TRBD1	TRBV5-1	TGCGCCAGCAGCTCTACAGGGGCATCTGGAAACACCATATATTTT	CASSSTGASGNTIYF
TRBJ1-6	-	-	TRBV7-2	TGTGCCAGCAGCTTTTCGGGGGGGGCAAATAATTCACCCCTCCACTTT	CASSFSGGANNSPLHF
TRBJ1-2	-	-	TRBV14	TGTGCCAGCAGCCAAGAATGGAGCTATGGCTACACCTTC	CASSQEWSYGYTF
TRBJ1-1	-	-	TRBV2	TGTGCCAGCAGAGCCAGACAGAATGAAGCTTTCTTT	CASRARQNEAFF
TRBJ1-2	-	-	TRBV4-3	TGCGCCAGCAGCCAATTCGGGAATAACTATGGCTACACCTTC	CASSQFGNNYGYTF
TRBJ1-2	-	TRBD1	TRBV18	TGTGCCAGCTCTCCCGACAGGGACTATGGCTACACCTTC	CASSPDRDYGYTF
TRBJ1-2	-	TRBD1	TRBV28	TGTGCCAGCAGTTTATCCCGGGACAGGGTGGGTGGCTACACCTTC	CASSLSRDRVGGYTF
TRBJ2-2	once	-	TRBV11-3	TGTGCCAGCGGCCTGGGTCAGAACACCGGGGAGCTGTTTTTT	CASGLGQNTGELFF
TRBJ1-2	-	-	TRBV19	TGTGCCAGTACCCGTGGCCGGGGAGACTATGGCTACACCTTC	CASTRGRGDYGYTF
TRBJ2-1	-	TRBD2	TRBV5-1	TGCGCCAGCAGCCCTAGCGGGAGCTCCTACAATGAGCAGTTCTTC	CASSPSGSSYNEQFF
TRBJ2-7	-	TRBD2	TRBV7-2	TGTGCCAGCAGCCCCAGACTAGCGGGTGACGCGAGGGAGCAGTACTTC	CASSPRLAGDAREQYF
TRBJ1-4	-	TRBD1	TRBV7-2	TGTGCCAGCAGCCCGACAGGGGCTAATGAAAAACTGTTTTTT	CASSPTGANEKLFF
TRBJ1-1	-	-	TRBV7-9	TGTGCCAGCAGCTTTTCCGGACAGCCCTTGGCTGAAGCTTTCTTT	CASSFSGQPLAEAFF
TRBJ1-3	-	-	TRBV29-1	TGCAGCGTTCAAAATACAGGCTCTGGAAACACCATATATTTT	CSVQNTGSGNTIYF
TRBJ2-1	-	-	TRBV7-8	TGTGCCAGCAGCTCGAGCGGATCCTACAATGAGCAGTTCTTC	CASSSSGSYNEQFF
TRBJ1-1	-	-	TRBV7-9	TGTGCCAGCAGCTCACGGCGGAGTAGTCCTGAAGCTTTCTTT	CASSSRRSSPEAFF
TRBJ1-1	-	-	TRBV18	TGTGCCAGCTCACCAAGTGGGGACACTGAAGCTTTCTTT	CASSPSGDTEAFF
TRBJ1-2	-	-	TRBV10-3	TGTGCCATGGCCCCCGGTAGCGCCGGCTACACCTTC	CAMAPGSAGYTF
TRBJ2-2	-	-	TRBV7-3	TGTGCCAGCGCCAGCAGACCGGCGGGCGGGGAGCTGTTTTTT	CASASRPAGGELFF
TRBJ2-3	-	-	TRBV7-9	TGTGCCAGTCGTTCGGGGGCGAGCACAGATACGCAGTATTTT	CASRSGASTDTQYF
TRBJ2-3	few	TRBD2	TRBV27	TGTGCCAGCAGTGCCTCTAGCGGGGGGTATACGCAGTATTTT	CASSASSGGYTQYF
TRBJ1-1	-	TRBD1	TRBV6-5	TGTGCCAGCAGTTACCGGGACAGGGGTCAGGGAGCTTTCTTT	CASSYRDRGQGAFF
TRBJ1-2	-	-	TRBV2	TGTGCCAGCAGCCCTGAGACTGAGCACTATGGCTACACCTTC	CASSPETEHYGYTF
TRBJ2-6	-	-	TRBV28	TGTGCCAGCACCCTAGTTGGTCATCATCCCTCTGGGGCCAACGTCCTGACTTTC	CASTLVGHHPSGANVLTF
TRBJ2-7	-	TRBD1	TRBV28	TGTGCCAGCATCCCGGGACAGGTGTCATTTGTGCGGTCCTACGAGCAGTACTTC	CASIPGQVSFVRSYEQYF
TRBJ1-2	-	-	TRBV19	TGTGCCACAACCAGGTCGGGGGTCAGCTATGGCTACACCTTC	CATTRSGVSYGYTF